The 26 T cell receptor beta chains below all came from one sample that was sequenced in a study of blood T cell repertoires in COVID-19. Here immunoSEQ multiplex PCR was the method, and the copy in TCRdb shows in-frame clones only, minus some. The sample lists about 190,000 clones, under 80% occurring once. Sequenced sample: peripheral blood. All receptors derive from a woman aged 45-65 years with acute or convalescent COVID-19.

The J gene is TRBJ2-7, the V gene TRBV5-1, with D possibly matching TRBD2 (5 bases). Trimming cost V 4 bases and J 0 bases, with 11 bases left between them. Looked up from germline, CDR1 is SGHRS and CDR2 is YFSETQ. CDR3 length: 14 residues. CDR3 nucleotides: TGCGCCAGCAGCCCCGGGGAATTCTCCTACGAGCAGTACTTC. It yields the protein CASSPGEFSYEQYF.

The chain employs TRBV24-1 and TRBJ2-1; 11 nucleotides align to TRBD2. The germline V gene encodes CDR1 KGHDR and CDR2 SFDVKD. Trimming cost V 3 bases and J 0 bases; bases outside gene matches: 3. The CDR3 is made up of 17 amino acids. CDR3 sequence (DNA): TGTGCCACCAGTGATCCCGGACTAGCGGGCTCCTACAATGAGCAGTTCTTC. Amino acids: CATSDPGLAGSYNEQFF.

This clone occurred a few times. As DNA, the CDR3 is TGTGCCAGCAGCTTGGAGGGAACTAGCGGGAGGGCCCGCGAGCAGTACTTC. It yields the protein CASSLEGTSGRAREQYF. The rearrangement links TRBV5-4 to TRBJ2-7, with 13 bases fitting TRBD2. The V gene end was trimmed by 0 bases and the J gene end by 6 bases; junction bases not matched to a gene: 9. The CDR3 totals 17 residues. Germline V lookup: CDR1 SGHNT, CDR2 YYREEE (reference sequence). Complete variable domain (other parts from reference TRBV5-4 and TRBJ2-7): ETGVTQSPTHLIKTRGQQVTLRCSSQSGHNTVSWYQQALGQGPQFIFQYYREEENGRGNFPPRFSGLQFPNYSSELNVNALELDDSALYLCASSLEGTSGRAREQYFGPGTRLTVT.

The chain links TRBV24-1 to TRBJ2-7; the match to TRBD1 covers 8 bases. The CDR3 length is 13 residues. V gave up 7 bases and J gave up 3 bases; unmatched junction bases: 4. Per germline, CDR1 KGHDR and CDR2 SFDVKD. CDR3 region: CATRLQGDYEQYF. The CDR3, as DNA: TGTGCCACCAGGTTACAGGGGGACTACGAGCAGTACTTC.

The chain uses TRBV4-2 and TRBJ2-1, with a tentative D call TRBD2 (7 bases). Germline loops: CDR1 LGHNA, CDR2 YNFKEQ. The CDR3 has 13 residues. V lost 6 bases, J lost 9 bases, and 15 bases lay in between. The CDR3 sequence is CASRITGGLEQFF. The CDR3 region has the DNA TGTGCCAGCAGAATCACCGGGGGGCTTGAGCAGTTCTTC.

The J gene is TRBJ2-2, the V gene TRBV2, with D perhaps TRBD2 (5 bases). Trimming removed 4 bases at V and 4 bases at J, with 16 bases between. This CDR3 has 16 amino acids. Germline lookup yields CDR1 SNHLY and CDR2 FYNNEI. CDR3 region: CASSGVAYRSTGELFF. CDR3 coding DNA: TGTGCCAGCAGTGGTGTAGCGTATAGAAGCACCGGGGAGCTGTTTTTT.

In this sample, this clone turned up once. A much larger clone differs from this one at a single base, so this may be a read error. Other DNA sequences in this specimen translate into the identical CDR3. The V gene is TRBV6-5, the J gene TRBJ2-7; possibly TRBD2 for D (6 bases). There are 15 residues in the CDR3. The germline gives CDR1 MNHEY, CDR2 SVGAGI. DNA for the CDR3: TGTGCCAGCACTCCCTGGGAGGCCGGACGCTACGAGCAGTACTTT. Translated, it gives CASTPWEAGRYEQYF.

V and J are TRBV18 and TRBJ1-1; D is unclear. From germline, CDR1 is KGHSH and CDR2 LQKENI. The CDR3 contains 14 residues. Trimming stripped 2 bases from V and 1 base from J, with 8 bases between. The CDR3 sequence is CASSPAGRNTEAFF. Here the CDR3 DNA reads TGTGCCAGCTCACCAGCCGGGAGGAACACTGAAGCTTTCTTT.

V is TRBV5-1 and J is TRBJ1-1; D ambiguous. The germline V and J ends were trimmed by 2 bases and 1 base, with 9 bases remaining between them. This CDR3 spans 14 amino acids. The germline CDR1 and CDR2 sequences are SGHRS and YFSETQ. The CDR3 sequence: CASSFDTTNTEAFF. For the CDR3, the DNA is TGCGCCAGCAGCTTTGACACGACGAACACTGAAGCTTTCTTT.

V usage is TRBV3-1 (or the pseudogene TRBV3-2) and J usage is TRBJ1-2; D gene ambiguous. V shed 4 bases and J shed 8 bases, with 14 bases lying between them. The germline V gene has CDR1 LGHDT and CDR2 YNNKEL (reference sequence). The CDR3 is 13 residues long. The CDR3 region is CASSLDTVRGYTF. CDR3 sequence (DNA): TGTGCCAGCAGCCTCGACACTGTTCGGGGCTACACCTTC.

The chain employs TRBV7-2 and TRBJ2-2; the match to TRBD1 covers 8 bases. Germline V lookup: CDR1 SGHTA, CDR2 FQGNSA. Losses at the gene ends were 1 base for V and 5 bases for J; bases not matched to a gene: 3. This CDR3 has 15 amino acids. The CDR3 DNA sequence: TGTGCCAGCAGCTTAGGCAGGGGGCGGACCGGGGAGCTGTTTTTT. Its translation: CASSLGRGRTGELFF.

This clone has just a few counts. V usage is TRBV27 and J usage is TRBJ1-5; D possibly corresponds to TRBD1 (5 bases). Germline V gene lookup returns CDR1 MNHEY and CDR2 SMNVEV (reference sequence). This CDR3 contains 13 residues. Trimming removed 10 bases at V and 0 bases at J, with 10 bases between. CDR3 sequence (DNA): TGTGCCACGGGGGGAAATAGCAATCAGCCCCAGCATTTT. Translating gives CATGGNSNQPQHF.

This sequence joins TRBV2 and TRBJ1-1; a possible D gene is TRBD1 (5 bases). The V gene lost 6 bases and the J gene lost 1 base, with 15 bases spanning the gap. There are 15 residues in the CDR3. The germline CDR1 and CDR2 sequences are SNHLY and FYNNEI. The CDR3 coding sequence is TGTGCCAGCAGGGAACGGGGGAGTAAGAACACTGAAGCTTTCTTT. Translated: CASRERGSKNTEAFF.

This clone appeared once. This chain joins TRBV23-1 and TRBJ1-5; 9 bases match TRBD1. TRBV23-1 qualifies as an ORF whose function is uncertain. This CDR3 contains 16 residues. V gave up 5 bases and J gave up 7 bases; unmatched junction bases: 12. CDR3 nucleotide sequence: TGCGCCAGCAGTGGGGCCTACAGGGGGCCGGGGCAGCCCCAGCATTTT. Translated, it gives CASSGAYRGPGQPQHF.

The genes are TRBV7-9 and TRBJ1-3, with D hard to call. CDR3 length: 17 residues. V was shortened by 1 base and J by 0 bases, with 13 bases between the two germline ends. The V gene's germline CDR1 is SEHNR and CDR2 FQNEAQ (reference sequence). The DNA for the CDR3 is TGTGCCAGCAGCTTAGGAGAGGGTTTCTTCTCTGGAAACACCATATATTTT. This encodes CASSLGEGFFSGNTIYF.

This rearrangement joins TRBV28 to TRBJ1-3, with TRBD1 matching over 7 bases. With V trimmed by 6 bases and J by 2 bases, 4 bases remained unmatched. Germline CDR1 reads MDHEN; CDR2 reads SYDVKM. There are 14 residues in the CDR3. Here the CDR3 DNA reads TGTGCCAGCAGCCTCGGGACAGCTGGAAACACCATATATTTT. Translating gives CASSLGTAGNTIYF.

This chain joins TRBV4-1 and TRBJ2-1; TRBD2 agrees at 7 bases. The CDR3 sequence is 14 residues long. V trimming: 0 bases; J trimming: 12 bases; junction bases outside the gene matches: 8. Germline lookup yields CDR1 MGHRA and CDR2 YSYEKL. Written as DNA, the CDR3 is TGCGCCAGCAGCCAAGAATCGACCTTAGCGGGGCAGTTCTTC. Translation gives CASSQESTLAGQFF.

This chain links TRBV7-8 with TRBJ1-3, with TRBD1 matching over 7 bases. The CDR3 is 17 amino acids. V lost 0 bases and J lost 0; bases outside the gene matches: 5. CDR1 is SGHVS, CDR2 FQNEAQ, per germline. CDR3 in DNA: TGTGCCAGCAGCTTAGCCCCGGGACAGAGCTCTGGAAACACCATATATTTT. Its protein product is CASSLAPGQSSGNTIYF.

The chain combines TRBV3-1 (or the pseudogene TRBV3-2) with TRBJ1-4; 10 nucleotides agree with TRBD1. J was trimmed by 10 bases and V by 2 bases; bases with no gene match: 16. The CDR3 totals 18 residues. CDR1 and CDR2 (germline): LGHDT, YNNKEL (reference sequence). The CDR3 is CASSQNPPSGTGVAKLFF. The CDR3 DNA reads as TGTGCCAGCAGCCAAAACCCCCCCTCCGGGACAGGGGTGGCAAAACTGTTTTTT.

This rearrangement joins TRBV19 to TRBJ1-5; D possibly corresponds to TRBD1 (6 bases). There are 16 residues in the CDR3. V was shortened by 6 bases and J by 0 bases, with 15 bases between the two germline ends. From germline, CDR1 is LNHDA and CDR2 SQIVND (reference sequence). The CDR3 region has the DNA TGTGCCAGTAGGACGGACAGAACGGATAGCAATCAGCCCCAGCATTTT. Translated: CASRTDRTDSNQPQHF.

The CDR3 coding sequence is TGCGCCAGCAGCCAAGATCCGGGGGACGGAAATCAGCCCCAGCATTTT. This gives the protein CASSQDPGDGNQPQHF. The chain uses TRBV4-1 and TRBJ1-5; D may be TRBD1 (5 bases). The CDR3 totals 16 residues. The V gene lost 0 bases and the J gene lost 4 bases, with 13 bases spanning the gap. The germline CDR1 and CDR2 sequences are MGHRA and YSYEKL.

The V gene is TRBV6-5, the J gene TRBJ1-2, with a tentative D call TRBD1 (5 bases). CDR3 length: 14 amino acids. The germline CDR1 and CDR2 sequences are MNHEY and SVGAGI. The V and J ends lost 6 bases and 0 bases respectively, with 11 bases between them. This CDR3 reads CASSRVVTNYGYTF. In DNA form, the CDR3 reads TGTGCCAGCAGCAGGGTAGTAACTAACTATGGCTACACCTTC.

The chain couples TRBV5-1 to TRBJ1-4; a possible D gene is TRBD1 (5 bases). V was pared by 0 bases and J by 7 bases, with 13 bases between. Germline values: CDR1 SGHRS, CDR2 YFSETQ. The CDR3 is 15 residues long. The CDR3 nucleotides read TGCGCCAGCAGCTTGGATAGGGGAGGTGGTGAAAAACTGTTTTTT. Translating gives CASSLDRGGGEKLFF.

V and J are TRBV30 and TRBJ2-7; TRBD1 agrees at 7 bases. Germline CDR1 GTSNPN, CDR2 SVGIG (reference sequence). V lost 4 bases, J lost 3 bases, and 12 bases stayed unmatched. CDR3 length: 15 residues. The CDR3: CAWTGEGQGVYEQYF. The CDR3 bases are TGTGCCTGGACCGGAGAGGGGCAGGGGGTCTACGAGCAGTACTTC.

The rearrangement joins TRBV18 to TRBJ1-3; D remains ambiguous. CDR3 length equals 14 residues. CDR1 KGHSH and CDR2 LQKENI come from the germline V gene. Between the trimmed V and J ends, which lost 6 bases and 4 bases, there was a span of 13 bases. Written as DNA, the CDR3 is TGTGCCAGCTCGTCTCAAGAGGGAGGAAACACCATATATTTT. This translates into CASSSQEGGNTIYF.

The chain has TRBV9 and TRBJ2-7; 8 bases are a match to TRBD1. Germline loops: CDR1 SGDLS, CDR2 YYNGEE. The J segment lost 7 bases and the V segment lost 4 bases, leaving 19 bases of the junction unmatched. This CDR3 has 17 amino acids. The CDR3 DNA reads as TGTGCCAGCAGCACGCCCTTGGGGGCCAGGGGGCGCGGTGAGCAGTACTTC. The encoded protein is CASSTPLGARGRGEQYF.